Following are 28 T cell receptor beta chains from one sample sequenced in a study of human T cells and chemical hapten exposure. From whole blood left unfractionated, total RNA was extracted. TCRdb passed the 5' RACE reads through MiXCR, listing each CDR3 protein once. The sample has 110,000 or so distinct CDR3 sequences; approximately 19% are singletons. Receptor source: a human donor in good health.

This clonotype has more than one count but fewer than ten. V usage is TRBV7-8 and J usage is TRBJ2-1, with D uncertain. From germline, CDR1 is SGHVS and CDR2 FQNEAQ. Deletions cut 2 bases from V and 0 bases from J, with 14 bases between. This CDR3 contains 17 residues. The CDR3 is CASSLSRNPSSYNEQFF. In DNA form, the CDR3 reads TGTGCCAGCAGCTTATCGAGGAATCCCAGCTCCTACAATGAGCAGTTCTTC.

This clonotype was seen a few times. V is TRBV20-1 and J is TRBJ2-7; 11 nucleotides match TRBD2. J gave up 1 base and V 6 bases, and 5 bases lay outside the gene matches. Germline V gives CDR1 DFQATT, CDR2 SNEGSKA (reference sequence). This CDR3 is 14 amino acids long. The CDR3 DNA reads TGCAGTGCCGAGCGGACTAGCGGGTCCTACGAGCAGTACTTC. Protein sequence: CSAERTSGSYEQYF.

This clonotype was seen more than once but under ten times. The rearrangement links TRBV5-4 to TRBJ2-5; TRBD2 agrees at 7 bases. The CDR3 runs 14 residues. CDR1 is SGHNT and CDR2 is YYREEE in the germline V gene (reference sequence). V dropped 3 bases and J dropped 4; count of bases not matched to a gene: 6. The CDR3 DNA follows: TGTGCCAGCAGCTGGGGGGGGGAAGCAGAGACCCAGTACTTC. Residues: CASSWGGEAETQYF.

This clonotype has only one observation. The chain carries TRBV4-1 and TRBJ1-1; 8 nucleotides align to TRBD1. The CDR3 extends over 15 amino acids. V lost 3 bases, J lost 5 bases, and 8 bases stayed unmatched. The germline gives CDR1 MGHRA, CDR2 YSYEKL. The DNA of the CDR3 is TGCGCCAGCAGCCAGAGAGGACAGGGTCAAACTGAAGCTTTCTTT. It specifies CASSQRGQGQTEAFF.

The V call is TRBV18, the J call TRBJ2-2, with a weak D call TRBD1 (6 bases). Germline assignment: CDR1 KGHSH and CDR2 LQKENI. The CDR3 extends over 17 amino acids. Trimming pared 3 bases from V and 0 bases from J, leaving 14 bases between. CDR3 protein: CASSPPGTSANTGELFF. CDR3 DNA: TGTGCCAGCTCACCCCCAGGGACATCCGCGAACACCGGGGAGCTGTTTTTT.

This sequence joins TRBV7-2 and TRBJ1-1; no reliable D call. The CDR3 contains 14 residues. Germline V CDR1 and CDR2: SGHTA, FQGNSA. V dropped 3 bases and J dropped 5 bases, with 13 bases sitting between them. CDR3 protein: CASSFNYRGTEAFF. In nucleotides, the CDR3 is TGTGCCAGCAGCTTCAACTATAGAGGGACTGAAGCTTTCTTT.

This chain joins TRBV28 and TRBJ2-1, with 11 nucleotides matching TRBD2. The germline CDR1 and CDR2 sequences are MDHEN and SYDVKM. The CDR3 spans 15 residues. V shed 2 bases, J shed 4 bases, and the junction held 1 base outside the gene matches. The CDR3 is CASSLLAGGYNEQFF. CDR3 bases: TGTGCCAGCAGTTTACTAGCGGGAGGTTACAATGAGCAGTTCTTC.

The genes are TRBV9 and TRBJ1-1; 8 nucleotides line up with TRBD1. V lost 1 base and J lost 8; bases outside the gene matches: 4. Germline lookup yields CDR1 SGDLS and CDR2 YYNGEE. This CDR3 has 13 amino acids. CDR3 region: CASSVSGDREAFF. The CDR3 region has the DNA TGTGCCAGCAGCGTATCTGGGGACAGGGAAGCTTTCTTT.

This clonotype came up a few times. This rearrangement joins TRBV25-1 to TRBJ2-3; D gene ambiguous. Germline CDR1 is MGHDK and CDR2 is SYGVNS. Trimming took 8 bases from V and 1 from J, leaving 22 bases between them. The CDR3 contains 17 residues. The CDR3 is CASRLGRQTAGTDTQYF. The CDR3, as DNA: TGTGCCAGCCGCCTCGGGCGGCAAACAGCCGGCACAGATACGCAGTATTTT.

J is TRBJ1-1 and V is TRBV6-5; TRBD1 matches 10 bases. The V and J ends lost 4 bases and 5 bases, in that order; junction bases with no gene match: 7. Germline V gives CDR1 MNHEY, CDR2 SVGAGI. The CDR3 extends over 15 amino acids. In DNA, the CDR3 is TGTGCCAGCAGTTCGGGACAGGGGTGGGGTACTGAAGCTTTCTTT. Its translation is CASSSGQGWGTEAFF.

This clonotype was seen only a few times. The chain recombines TRBV28 with TRBJ2-7; maybe TRBD1 (6 bases). Trimming stripped 6 bases from V and 4 bases from J, with 10 bases between. The CDR3 spans 12 residues. The germline V gene encodes CDR1 MDHEN and CDR2 SYDVKM. Here the CDR3 reads CASSSTGYEQYF. The CDR3 DNA sequence: TGTGCCAGCAGCTCAACAGGGTACGAGCAGTACTTC.

The rearrangement uses TRBV5-4 and TRBJ2-5; TRBD2 matches at 15 bases. From germline, CDR1 is SGHNT and CDR2 YYREEE (reference sequence). The CDR3 sequence is 17 residues long. Trimming cost V 4 bases and J 7 bases; bases outside gene matches: 11. The CDR3 DNA sequence: TGTGCCAGCAGCCGAGAGCCGGGACTAGCGGGAGGAGTGACCCAGTACTTC. Protein product: CASSREPGLAGGVTQYF.

This clonotype was seen a few times. The V gene is TRBV7-8, the J gene TRBJ1-3; no firm D call. Germline V lookup: CDR1 SGHVS, CDR2 FQNEAQ. The CDR3 spans 14 residues. V was shortened by 1 base and J by 4 bases, with 8 bases between the two germline ends. CDR3 sequence (DNA): TGTGCCAGCAGCTTAGTTGCGCTCGGAAACACCATATATTTT. Translation: CASSLVALGNTIYF.

This rearrangement joins TRBV6-5 to TRBJ1-3, with D unclear. V gave up 0 bases and J gave up 0 bases, with 9 bases separating them. The CDR3 is 16 residues long. Germline CDR1 and CDR2: MNHEY and SVGAGI. The CDR3 spells CASSYSPSFSGNTIYF. The CDR3 nucleotides are TGTGCCAGCAGTTACTCTCCCTCTTTCTCTGGAAACACCATATATTTT.

This rearrangement joins TRBV28 to TRBJ1-6, with 9 bases that match TRBD1. CDR1 and CDR2 (germline): MDHEN, SYDVKM. The CDR3 is made up of 14 amino acids. Unmatched junction bases numbered 7, after V lost 6 bases and J lost 10 bases. CDR3 residues: CASRGQGPFSPLHF. CDR3 DNA sequence: TGTGCCAGCAGAGGACAGGGGCCGTTCTCACCCCTCCACTTT.

The chain joins TRBV12-3 or TRBV12-4 to TRBJ2-5; 8 bases agree with TRBD2. The CDR3 length is 14 residues. V gave up 2 bases and J gave up 7 bases; unmatched junction bases: 6. The CDR3 coding sequence is TGTGCCAGCAGTTTACCTAGCGGGTTAAGGACCCAGTACTTC. It is translated as CASSLPSGLRTQYF.

DNA of the CDR3: TGTGCCAGCAGTACCGGGACCGAAGATGAAAAACTGTTTTTT. Translating gives CASSTGTEDEKLFF. The J gene is TRBJ1-4, the V gene TRBV28, with D possibly being TRBD1 (5 bases). The germline V gene has CDR1 MDHEN and CDR2 SYDVKM. The V end was cut by 5 bases, the J end by 6 bases, with 13 bases between. This CDR3 is 14 amino acids long.

This chain joins TRBV28 and TRBJ2-1; D is ambiguous. CDR1 and CDR2 from the germline V gene are MDHEN and SYDVKM. The CDR3 sequence is 12 residues long. With 7 bases removed from V and 5 bases from J, the gap between germline ends came to 9 bases. The chain's CDR3 is CASTAHHNEQFF. Here the CDR3 DNA reads TGTGCCAGCACCGCGCACCACAATGAGCAGTTCTTC.

The J gene is TRBJ1-5, the V gene TRBV12-3 or TRBV12-4; D is ambiguous. V lost 5 bases and J 6 bases, leaving 8 bases between the germline ends. The CDR3 has 12 residues. CDR3 in DNA: TGTGCCAGCAGTACCCGGACTCAGCCCCAGCATTTT. Amino acids: CASSTRTQPQHF.

The chain links TRBV5-5 to TRBJ2-6; 10 bases fit TRBD1. Trimming cost V 4 bases and J 1 base; bases outside gene matches: 5. Germline-derived CDR1 and CDR2 are SGHKS and YYEKEE (reference sequence). There are 17 residues in the CDR3. CDR3 sequence reads: CASSGGTGVSGANVLTF. The CDR3 DNA reads as TGTGCCAGCAGCGGGGGGACAGGGGTGTCTGGGGCCAACGTCCTGACTTTC.

The genes are TRBV5-6 and TRBJ1-4; D remains unclear. The CDR3 covers 15 residues. Germline CDR1 SGHDT, CDR2 YYEEEE. V was shortened by 4 bases and J by 5 bases, with 15 bases between the two germline ends. CDR3: CASSPGGGPNEKLFF. The CDR3 nucleotides are TGTGCCAGCAGCCCGGGAGGAGGTCCAAATGAAAAACTGTTTTTT.

The chain uses TRBV7-9 and TRBJ2-3; D is perhaps TRBD1 (5 bases). This CDR3 spans 15 amino acids. In germline, CDR1 is SEHNR, CDR2 FQNEAQ (reference sequence). V gave up 5 bases and J gave up 1 base, with 13 bases separating them. CDR3 protein: CASSRPSGRTDTQYF. CDR3 bases: TGTGCCAGCAGCCGCCCCTCAGGGCGCACAGATACGCAGTATTTT.

The sample holds a few counts of this clonotype. The chain carries TRBV7-6 and TRBJ1-4; possibly TRBD1 for D (5 bases). The germline V and J ends were trimmed by 5 bases and 0 bases, with 16 bases remaining between them. Germline CDR1 reads SGHVS; CDR2 reads FNYEAQ. The CDR3 is 17 amino acids. The chain's CDR3 is CASSNGDASATNEKLFF. The CDR3 DNA reads TGTGCCAGCAGCAACGGGGACGCCTCTGCAACTAATGAAAAACTGTTTTTT.

This clonotype was seen many times. The J gene is TRBJ1-1, the V gene TRBV29-1, with D possibly TRBD1 on 5 matching bases. V lost 5 bases to trimming and J lost 3 bases, with 13 bases between them. The CDR3 consists of 13 residues. Germline CDR1 reads SQVTM; CDR2 reads ANQGSEA. CDR3 nucleotides: TGCAGCGTTCGCGTGACAGATTACACTGAAGCTTTCTTT. Its protein product is CSVRVTDYTEAFF.

The V call is TRBV27, the J call TRBJ2-1, with TRBD2 as a possible D gene (5 bases). The CDR3 totals 17 residues. Germline-derived CDR1 and CDR2 are MNHEY and SMNVEV (reference sequence). V was clipped by 3 bases and J by 7 bases, with 22 bases between them. The DNA for the CDR3 is TGTGCCAGCAGTTTCCCCTTATCTAAAAAGTCGGGGAATGAGCAGTTCTTC. It translates to CASSFPLSKKSGNEQFF.

V gene TRBV27 combines with J gene TRBJ2-3, with 10 bases aligning to TRBD2. V lost 5 bases to trimming and J lost 7 bases; unmatched junction nucleotides: 9. CDR3 length: 15 residues. Per germline, CDR1 MNHEY and CDR2 SMNVEV (reference sequence). The CDR3 nucleotides read TGTGCCAGCAGTATGGGACTAGCGCATCCTTATACGCAGTATTTT. Its protein product is CASSMGLAHPYTQYF.

The chain has TRBV29-1 and TRBJ2-6, with 10 bases lining up with TRBD1. The CDR3 is 15 residues long. Trimming removed 6 bases from V and 5 bases from J; junction bases left unmatched: 7. From germline, CDR1 is SQVTM and CDR2 ANQGSEA. The CDR3 loop is CSVQTGGGRANVLTF. CDR3 coding DNA: TGCAGCGTGCAGACAGGGGGCGGGAGGGCCAACGTCCTGACTTTC. Full variable domain (missing parts from reference TRBV29-1 and TRBJ2-6): SAVISQKPSRDICQRGTSLTIQCQVDSQVTMMFWYRQQPGQSLTLIATANQGSEATYESGFVIDKFPISRPNLTFSTLTVSNMSPEDSSIYLCSVQTGGGRANVLTFGAGSRLTVL.

The rearrangement joins TRBV11-1 to TRBJ2-1; D ambiguous. CDR1 and CDR2 from the germline V gene are SGHAT and FQDESV (reference sequence). V lost 3 bases and J lost 15, with 15 bases in between. This CDR3 comprises 12 residues. CDR3 region: CASSFESSSPFF. The DNA for the CDR3 is TGTGCCAGCAGCTTCGAGAGTTCTTCTCCGTTCTTC. Full variable domain (remainder filled in from reference TRBV11-1 and TRBJ2-1): EAEVAQSPRYKITEKSQAVAFWCDPISGHATLYWYRQILGQGPELLVQFQDESVVDDSQLPKDRFSAERLKGVDSTLKIQPAELGDSAMYLCASSFESSSPFFGPGTRLTVL.